The T cell receptor (beta chain) described here comes from a study of regulatory T cells in long-lasting Graves disease. Overall study context: Patients met the persistent Graves' disease definition after over 5 years of antithyroid drugs with positive TSH receptor antibodies.

In this sample, this clonotype turned up a few times. Its antigen remains unidentified. The CDR3 runs 15 residues. From germline, CDR1 is SGHKS and CDR2 YYEKEE (reference sequence). Trimming cost V 4 bases and J 4 bases, with 17 bases left between them. Regarding the study as a whole: There were preferences for TRBV28, TRBJ1-2 and TRBJ2-5 in persistent disease.

Specified time point: persistent/refractory GD, antithyroid drugs over 5 years with positive TRAb. RNA extracted from PBMCs served as the sequencing template. A volume of approximately 9 milliliters of peripheral blood was collected in EDTA tubes. Libraries of TCR beta came from iRepertoire HTBI primers plus Arm-PCR of CDR3 regions. As handled by the study authors: Segment identification across samples yielded roughly 62 TRBV and some 13 TRBJ segments. A single record per CDR3 protein comes from TCRdb applying MiXCR to the multiplex PCR reads. None of the V and J calls come from the authors' own analysis; TCRdb made them. The sample records roughly 400,000 distinct CDR3 sequences, around 20% being singletons.

The chain links TRBV5-5 to TRBJ1-2; D is undetermined. The receptor's source is a female donor with Graves disease. This material consisted of peripheral blood mononuclear cells (PBMCs), taken when the disease was refractory, from a patient treated with antithyroid drugs. The CDR3 DNA follows: TGTGCCAGCAGCCCTCGAATCGGATATTTCTATGGCTACACCTTC. Translating gives CASSPRIGYFYGYTF.